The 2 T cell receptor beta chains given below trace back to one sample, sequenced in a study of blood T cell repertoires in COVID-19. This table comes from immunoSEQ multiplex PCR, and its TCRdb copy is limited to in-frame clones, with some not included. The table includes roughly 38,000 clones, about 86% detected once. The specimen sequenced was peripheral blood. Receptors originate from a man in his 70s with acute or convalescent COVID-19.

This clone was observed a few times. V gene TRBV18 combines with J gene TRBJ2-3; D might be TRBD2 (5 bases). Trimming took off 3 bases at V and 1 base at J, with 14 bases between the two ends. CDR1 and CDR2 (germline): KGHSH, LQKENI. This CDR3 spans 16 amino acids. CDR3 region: CASSPVGVLGTDTQYF. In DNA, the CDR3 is TGTGCCAGCTCACCGGTGGGAGTCCTGGGCACAGATACGCAGTATTTT. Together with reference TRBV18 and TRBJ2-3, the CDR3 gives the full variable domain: NAGVMQNPRHLVRRRGQEARLRCSPMKGHSHVYWYRQLPEEGLKFMVYLQKENIIDESGMPKERFSAEFPKEGPSILRIQQVVRGDSAAYFCASSPVGVLGTDTQYFGPGTRLTVL.

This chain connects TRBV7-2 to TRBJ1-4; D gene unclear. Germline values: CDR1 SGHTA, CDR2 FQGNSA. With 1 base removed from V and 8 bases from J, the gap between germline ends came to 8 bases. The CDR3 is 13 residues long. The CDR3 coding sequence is TGTGCCAGCAGCTTAGGGCAAACAGAAAAACTGTTTTTT. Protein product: CASSLGQTEKLFF.